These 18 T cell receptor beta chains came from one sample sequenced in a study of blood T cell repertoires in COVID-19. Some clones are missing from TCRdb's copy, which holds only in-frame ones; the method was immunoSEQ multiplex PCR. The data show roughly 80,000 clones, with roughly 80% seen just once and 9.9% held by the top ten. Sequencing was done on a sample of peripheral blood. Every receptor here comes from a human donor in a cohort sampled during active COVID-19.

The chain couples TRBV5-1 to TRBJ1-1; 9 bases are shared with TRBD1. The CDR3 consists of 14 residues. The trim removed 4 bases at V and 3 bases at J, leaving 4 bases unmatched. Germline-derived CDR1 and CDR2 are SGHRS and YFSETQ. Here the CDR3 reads CASSRDREDTEAFF. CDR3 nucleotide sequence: TGCGCCAGCAGCCGGGACAGGGAGGACACTGAAGCTTTCTTT. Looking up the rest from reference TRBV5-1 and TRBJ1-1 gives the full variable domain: KAGVTQTPRYLIKTRGQQVTLSCSPISGHRSVSWYQQTPGQGLQFLFEYFSETQRNKGNFPGRFSGRQFSNSRSEMNVSTLELGDSALYLCASSRDREDTEAFFGQGTRLTVV.

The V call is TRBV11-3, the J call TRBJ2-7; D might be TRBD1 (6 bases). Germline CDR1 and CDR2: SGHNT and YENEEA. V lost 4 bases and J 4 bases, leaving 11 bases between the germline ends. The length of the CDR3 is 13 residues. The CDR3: CASSSTDSYEQYF. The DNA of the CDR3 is TGTGCCAGCAGCTCGACGGACAGTTACGAGCAGTACTTC.

The CDR3 reads CASSPDGGRVNYGYTF. CDR3 coding DNA: TGTGCCAGCAGCCCCGACGGTGGCAGGGTAAACTATGGCTACACCTTC. The chain links TRBV5-4 to TRBJ1-2; maybe TRBD1 (5 bases). The CDR3 is made up of 16 amino acids. V was cut by 4 bases and J by 2 bases, with 18 bases left in between. Germline loops: CDR1 SGHNT, CDR2 YYREEE (reference sequence).

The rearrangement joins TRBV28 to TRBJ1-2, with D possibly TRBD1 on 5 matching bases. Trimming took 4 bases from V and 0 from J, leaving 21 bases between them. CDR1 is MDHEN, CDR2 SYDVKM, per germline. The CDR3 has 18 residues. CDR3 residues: CASSSPRGGSSANYGYTF. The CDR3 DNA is TGTGCCAGCAGTTCCCCCCGGGGGGGGAGTTCGGCTAACTATGGCTACACCTTC.

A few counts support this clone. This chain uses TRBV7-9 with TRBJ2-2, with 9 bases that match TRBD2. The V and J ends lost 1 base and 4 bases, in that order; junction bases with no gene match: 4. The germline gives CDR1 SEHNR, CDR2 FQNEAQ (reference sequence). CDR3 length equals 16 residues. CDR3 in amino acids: CASSLGTSVSTGELFF. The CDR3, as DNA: TGTGCCAGCAGCTTAGGGACTAGCGTTTCCACCGGGGAGCTGTTTTTT.

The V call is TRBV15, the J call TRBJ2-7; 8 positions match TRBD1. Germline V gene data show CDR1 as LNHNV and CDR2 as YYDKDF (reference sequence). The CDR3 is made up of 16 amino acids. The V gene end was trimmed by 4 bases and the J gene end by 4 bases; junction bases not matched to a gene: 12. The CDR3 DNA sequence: TGTGCCACCAGCATAATAGGACAGGGAAGCCCATACGAGCAGTACTTC. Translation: CATSIIGQGSPYEQYF.

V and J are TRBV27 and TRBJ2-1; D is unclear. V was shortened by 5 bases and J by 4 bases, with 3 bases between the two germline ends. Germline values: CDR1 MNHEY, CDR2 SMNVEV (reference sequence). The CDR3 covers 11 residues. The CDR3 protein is CASSQYNEQFF. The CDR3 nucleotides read TGTGCCAGCAGTCAGTACAATGAGCAGTTCTTC.

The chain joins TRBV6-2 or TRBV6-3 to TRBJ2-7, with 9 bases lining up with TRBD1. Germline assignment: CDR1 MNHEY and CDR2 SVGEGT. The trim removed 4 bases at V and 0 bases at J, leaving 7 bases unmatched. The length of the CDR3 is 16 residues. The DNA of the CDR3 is TGTGCCAGCAGTTCCCTCGGGACAGGGCACTCCTACGAGCAGTACTTC. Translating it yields CASSSLGTGHSYEQYF.

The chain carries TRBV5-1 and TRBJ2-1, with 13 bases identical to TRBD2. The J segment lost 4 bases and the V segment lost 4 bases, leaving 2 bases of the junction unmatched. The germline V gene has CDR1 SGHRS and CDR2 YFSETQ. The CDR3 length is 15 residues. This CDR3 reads CASSELAGGYNEQFF. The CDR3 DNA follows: TGCGCCAGCAGCGAACTAGCGGGGGGGTACAATGAGCAGTTCTTC.

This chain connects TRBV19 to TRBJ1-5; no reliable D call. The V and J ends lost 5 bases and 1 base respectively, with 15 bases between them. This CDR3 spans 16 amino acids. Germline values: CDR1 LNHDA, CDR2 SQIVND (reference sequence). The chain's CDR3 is CASSLSRKKSNQPQHF. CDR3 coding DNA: TGTGCCAGTAGTCTTTCCCGTAAAAAAAGCAATCAGCCCCAGCATTTT.

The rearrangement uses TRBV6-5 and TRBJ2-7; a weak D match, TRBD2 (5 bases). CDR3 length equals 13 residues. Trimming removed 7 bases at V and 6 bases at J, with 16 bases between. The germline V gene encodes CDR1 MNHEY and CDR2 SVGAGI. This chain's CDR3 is CASTRTGGGEQYF. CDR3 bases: TGTGCCAGCACTAGGACGGGTGGAGGCGAGCAGTACTTC.

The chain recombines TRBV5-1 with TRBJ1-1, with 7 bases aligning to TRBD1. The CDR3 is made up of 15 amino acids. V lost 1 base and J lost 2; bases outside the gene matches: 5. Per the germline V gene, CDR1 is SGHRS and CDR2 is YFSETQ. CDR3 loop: CASSLTGTANTEAFF. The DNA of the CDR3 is TGCGCCAGCAGCTTGACCGGGACAGCAAACACTGAAGCTTTCTTT. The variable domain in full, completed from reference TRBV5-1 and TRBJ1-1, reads KAGVTQTPRYLIKTRGQQVTLSCSPISGHRSVSWYQQTPGQGLQFLFEYFSETQRNKGNFPGRFSGRQFSNSRSEMNVSTLELGDSALYLCASSLTGTANTEAFFGQGTRLTVV.

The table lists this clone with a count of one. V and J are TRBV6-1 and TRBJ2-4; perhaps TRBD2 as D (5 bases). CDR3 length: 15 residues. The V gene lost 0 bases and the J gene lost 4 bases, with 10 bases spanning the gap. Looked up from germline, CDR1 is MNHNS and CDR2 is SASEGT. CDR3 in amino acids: CASSEALPGKNIQYF. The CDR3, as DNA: TGTGCCAGCAGTGAAGCGCTTCCGGGAAAAAACATTCAGTACTTC.

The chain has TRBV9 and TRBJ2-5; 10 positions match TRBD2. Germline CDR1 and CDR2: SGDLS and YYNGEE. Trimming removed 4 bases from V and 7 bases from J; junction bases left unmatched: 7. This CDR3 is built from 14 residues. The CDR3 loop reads CASSSLAGGGTQYF. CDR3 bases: TGTGCCAGCAGCTCATTAGCGGGGGGAGGGACCCAGTACTTC. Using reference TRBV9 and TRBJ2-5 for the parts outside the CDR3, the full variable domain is DSGVTQTPKHLITATGQRVTLRCSPRSGDLSVYWYQQSLDQGLQFLIQYYNGEERAKGNILERFSAQQFPDLHSELNLSSLELGDSALYFCASSSLAGGGTQYFGPGTRLLVL.

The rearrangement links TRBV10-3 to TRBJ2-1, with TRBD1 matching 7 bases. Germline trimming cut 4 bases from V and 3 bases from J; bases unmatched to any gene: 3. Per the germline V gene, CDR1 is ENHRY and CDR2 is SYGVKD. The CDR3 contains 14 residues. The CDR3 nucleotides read TGTGCCATCAGTGGCACAGGGGTCTACAATGAGCAGTTCTTC. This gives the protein CAISGTGVYNEQFF.

The CDR3 here is CASSFTGQANQPQHF. The CDR3 DNA reads as TGTGCCAGCAGCTTCACGGGACAGGCCAATCAGCCCCAGCATTTT. V gene TRBV7-8 combines with J gene TRBJ1-5; TRBD1 agrees at 8 bases. V dropped 3 bases and J dropped 3; count of bases not matched to a gene: 4. This CDR3 has 15 amino acids. The germline gives CDR1 SGHVS, CDR2 FQNEAQ.

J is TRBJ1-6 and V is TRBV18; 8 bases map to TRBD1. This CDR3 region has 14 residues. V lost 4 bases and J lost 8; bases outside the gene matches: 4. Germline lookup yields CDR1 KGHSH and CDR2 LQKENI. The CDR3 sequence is CASSLLDRDSPLHF. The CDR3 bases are TGTGCCAGCTCACTGTTGGACAGGGATTCACCCCTCCACTTT.

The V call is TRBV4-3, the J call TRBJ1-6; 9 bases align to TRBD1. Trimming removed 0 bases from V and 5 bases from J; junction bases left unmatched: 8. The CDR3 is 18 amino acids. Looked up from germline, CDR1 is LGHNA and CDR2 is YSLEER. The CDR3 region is CASSQDPDRGSNNSPLHF. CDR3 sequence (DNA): TGCGCCAGCAGCCAAGACCCGGACAGGGGATCCAATAATTCACCCCTCCACTTT.